A single sample is the source of the 28 T cell receptor beta chains below, sequenced in a study of PD-L1 blockade in urothelial cancer. The method was immunoSEQ multiplex PCR; TCRdb's version includes in-frame clones alone and lacks a portion of them. The table shows about 56,000 clones, with over 75% occurring only once. Time point meaning: pretreatment peripheral blood. The source was PBMCs, collected around atezolizumab (anti-PD-L1) treatment. The origin of the receptors is a man between 65 and 85 years old with urothelial cancer.

CDR3 nucleotide sequence: TGTGCCAGCAGCCTTGGACAGGGAGTAGGGCAGCCCCAGCATTTT. Its protein product is CASSLGQGVGQPQHF. The chain recombines TRBV5-6 with TRBJ1-5; 8 nucleotides line up with TRBD1. The V gene's germline CDR1 is SGHDT and CDR2 YYEEEE. There are 15 residues in the CDR3. The V segment lost 4 bases and the J segment 7 bases; nucleotides outside the gene matches: 10.

The chain has TRBV5-4 and TRBJ1-2; a possible D gene is TRBD1 (5 bases). The germline V and J ends were trimmed by 5 bases and 6 bases, with 23 bases remaining between them. Per germline, CDR1 SGHNT and CDR2 YYREEE (reference sequence). This CDR3 has 16 residues. CDR3 coding DNA: TGTGCCAGCAGTTCTACCCTCGGGACGGGGAGGGATGGCTACACCTTC. It translates to CASSSTLGTGRDGYTF.

This clone showed up just once. The chain carries TRBV28 and TRBJ2-7; tentative D call: TRBD1 (5 bases). This CDR3 comprises 11 residues. V lost 4 bases and J lost 6, with 7 bases in between. Germline CDR1 MDHEN, CDR2 SYDVKM. The DNA for the CDR3 is TGTGCCAGCAGTTCAGACAGCGAGCAGTACTTC. Translating gives CASSSDSEQYF.

J is TRBJ1-1 and V is TRBV2, with a tentative D call TRBD1 (5 bases). The V gene's germline CDR1 is SNHLY and CDR2 FYNNEI. Trimming took 5 bases from V and 5 from J, leaving 9 bases between them. The length of the CDR3 is 12 residues. This CDR3 reads CASSLGVTEAFF. The CDR3 bases are TGTGCCAGCAGTTTAGGGGTAACTGAAGCTTTCTTT.

The chain has TRBV7-6 and TRBJ2-5; TRBD1 aligns across 12 bases. Looked up from germline, CDR1 is SGHVS and CDR2 is FNYEAQ. This CDR3 is 15 amino acids long. Unmatched junction bases numbered 6, after V lost 5 bases and J lost 5 bases. The CDR3 protein is CASSTGQGAQETQYF. CDR3 in DNA: TGTGCCAGCAGCACGGGACAGGGGGCGCAGGAGACCCAGTACTTC. Full variable domain (rest looked up from reference TRBV7-6 and TRBJ2-5): GAGVSQSPRYKVTKRGQDVALRCDPISGHVSLYWYRQALGQGPEFLTYFNYEAQQDKSGLPNDRFSAERPEGSISTLTIQRTEQRDSAMYRCASSTGQGAQETQYFGPGTRLLVL.

The CDR3 reads CASSPRQGANTDTQYF. For the CDR3, the DNA is TGTGCCAGCAGCCCCCGACAGGGGGCGAACACAGATACGCAGTATTTT. The chain combines TRBV5-4 with TRBJ2-3, with 10 bases that match TRBD1. Germline-derived CDR1 and CDR2 are SGHNT and YYREEE (reference sequence). CDR3 length equals 16 residues. Losses at the gene ends were 4 bases for V and 2 bases for J; bases not matched to a gene: 7.

This chain joins TRBV10-3 and TRBJ2-2, with 9 bases lining up with TRBD2. This CDR3 is built from 16 residues. Germline V lookup: CDR1 ENHRY, CDR2 SYGVKD. The V and J ends lost 7 bases and 4 bases, in that order; junction bases with no gene match: 10. This chain's CDR3 is CAITMASGIGTGELFF. In nucleotides, the CDR3 is TGTGCCATCACAATGGCTAGCGGGATCGGCACCGGGGAGCTGTTTTTT.

This clone appeared a single time. The chain combines TRBV6-6 with TRBJ1-1, with a weak D call TRBD1 (5 bases). The germline V gene encodes CDR1 MNHNY and CDR2 SVGAGI (reference sequence). The V end lost 8 bases, the J end lost 5 bases, and 15 bases lay between the germline ends. This CDR3 comprises 13 residues. DNA of the CDR3: TGTGCCAGCGGGTCGGGGGTTTTGACTGAAGCTTTCTTT. Translating it yields CASGSGVLTEAFF.

This chain links TRBV14 with TRBJ1-5; weak D call: TRBD1 (6 bases). Per germline, CDR1 SGHDN and CDR2 FVKESK. V shed 4 bases and J shed 7 bases, with 11 bases lying between them. The CDR3 contains 13 residues. The chain's CDR3 is CASSPGQQQPQHF. The CDR3 DNA reads TGTGCCAGCAGCCCGGGACAACAGCAGCCCCAGCATTTT.

CDR3 DNA sequence: TGCGCCAGCAGCTCGGGACAGGGCAACACTGAAGCTTTCTTT. Translation: CASSSGQGNTEAFF. This chain connects TRBV5-1 to TRBJ1-1; 9 bases line up with TRBD1. From germline, CDR1 is SGHRS and CDR2 YFSETQ. Germline trimming cut 3 bases from V and 2 bases from J; bases unmatched to any gene: 2. CDR3 length: 14 amino acids.

This clone was found once. The CDR3 region is CASRAGGTGNTIYF. In DNA, the CDR3 is TGTGCCAGCAGGGCAGGGGGAACTGGAAACACCATATATTTT. The chain employs TRBV2 and TRBJ1-3, with 7 nucleotides matching TRBD1. This CDR3 has 14 residues. Trimming took 6 bases from V and 2 from J; bases not matched to a gene: 4. Germline CDR1 and CDR2: SNHLY and FYNNEI.

The CDR3 DNA follows: TGTGCCAGCAGCTTACCGGGGGGGACTGAAGCTTTCTTT. Amino acids: CASSLPGGTEAFF. The rearrangement links TRBV7-9 to TRBJ1-1; a weak D match, TRBD1 (5 bases). The CDR3 is 13 residues long. Per germline, CDR1 SEHNR and CDR2 FQNEAQ (reference sequence). Trimming took off 2 bases at V and 5 bases at J, with 9 bases between the two ends.

V usage is TRBV20-1 and J usage is TRBJ2-3; D uncertain. V shed 3 bases and J shed 6 bases, with 7 bases lying between them. CDR1 DFQATT and CDR2 SNEGSKA come from the germline V gene (reference sequence). The CDR3 is made up of 11 amino acids. The CDR3: CSARAGDTQYF. The CDR3 DNA reads as TGCAGTGCTAGGGCTGGTGATACGCAGTATTTT.

This chain links TRBV5-6 with TRBJ1-3, with unresolved D. CDR3 length equals 15 residues. Germline V gene sequence: CDR1 SGHDT, CDR2 YYEEEE. The V gene lost 0 bases and the J gene lost 0 bases, with 7 bases spanning the gap. The CDR3 bases are TGTGCCAGCAGCTTGGGGGCTCTCTCTGGAAACACCATATATTTT. Protein product: CASSLGALSGNTIYF.

In its sample, this clone was seen a few times. The chain couples TRBV9 to TRBJ2-1; D perhaps matches TRBD1 (6 bases). V was cut by 3 bases and J by 4 bases, with 14 bases left in between. In germline, CDR1 is SGDLS, CDR2 YYNGEE. The CDR3 loop spans 15 amino acids. The CDR3: CASSGGGQRYNEQFF. In DNA form, the CDR3 reads TGTGCCAGCAGCGGAGGGGGTCAGAGGTACAATGAGCAGTTCTTC.

The chain joins TRBV2 to TRBJ2-7; 7 bases are a match to TRBD1. The CDR3 sequence is 14 residues long. V shed 7 bases, J shed 3 bases, and the junction held 9 bases outside the gene matches. Germline values: CDR1 SNHLY, CDR2 FYNNEI. The CDR3 loop reads CASITGTVNYEQYF. CDR3 coding DNA: TGTGCCAGCATTACCGGGACAGTGAACTACGAGCAGTACTTC.

The V and J genes are TRBV11-2 and TRBJ1-2; 7 bases line up with TRBD1. This CDR3 contains 13 residues. The V gene's germline CDR1 is SGHAT and CDR2 FQNNGV. The ends lost 0 bases at V and 8 bases at J; junction bases unmatched: 3. The CDR3 is CASSLDRGDGYTF. The CDR3 DNA reads as TGTGCCAGCAGCTTAGACAGGGGGGACGGCTACACCTTC.

This clone was detected only a few times. The V and J genes are TRBV11-2 and TRBJ2-7, with D possibly TRBD2 on 6 matching bases. Per germline, CDR1 SGHAT and CDR2 FQNNGV. The CDR3 is made up of 15 amino acids. Between the trimmed V and J ends, which lost 6 bases and 2 bases, there was a span of 17 bases. The CDR3 region has the DNA TGTGCCAGCAGTGACGACCGGGGGAGTGCCTACGAGCAGTACTTC. This codes for CASSDDRGSAYEQYF.

The V call is TRBV6-1, the J call TRBJ2-3; 10 bases fit TRBD2. Germline-derived CDR1 and CDR2 are MNHNS and SASEGT. V was pared by 4 bases and J by 4 bases, with 5 bases of the junction left unmatched. This CDR3 has 15 amino acids. The CDR3 sequence is CASSARLAGSDTQYF. The CDR3 DNA follows: TGTGCCAGCAGTGCCCGACTAGCGGGTTCAGATACGCAGTATTTT.

The V call is TRBV5-1, the J call TRBJ2-5, with D perhaps TRBD2 (5 bases). This CDR3 contains 13 residues. CDR1 SGHRS and CDR2 YFSETQ come from the germline V gene. Trimming took off 3 bases at V and 10 bases at J, with 16 bases between the two ends. CDR3 coding DNA: TGCGCCAGCAGCTCGGAGATATCCGGGATCCAGTACTTC. This translates into CASSSEISGIQYF.

CDR3: CASSLGLADYNEQFF. The CDR3 nucleotides read TGCGCCAGCAGCCTTGGACTAGCGGATTACAATGAGCAGTTCTTC. The genes are TRBV4-1 and TRBJ2-1; 10 nucleotides line up with TRBD2. Per the germline V gene, CDR1 is MGHRA and CDR2 is YSYEKL. This CDR3 is built from 15 residues. The V segment lost 4 bases and the J segment 4 bases; nucleotides outside the gene matches: 4.

Concerning this clone: The same CDR3 arises from other DNA sequences in this sample as well. The chain is built from TRBV30 and TRBJ2-7, with a possible D match to TRBD2 (5 bases). CDR3 length equals 14 residues. The V end lost 0 bases, the J end lost 4 bases, and 13 bases lay between the germline ends. Germline CDR1 is GTSNPN and CDR2 is SVGIG (reference sequence). The CDR3 reads CAWSVGGYSYEQYF. The CDR3 nucleotides are TGTGCCTGGAGTGTAGGCGGGTATTCGTACGAGCAGTACTTC.

The chain recombines TRBV5-5 with TRBJ2-7; D is ambiguous. The CDR3 is 13 amino acids. The V and J ends lost 0 bases and 6 bases respectively, with 10 bases between them. In germline, CDR1 is SGHKS, CDR2 YYEKEE (reference sequence). DNA of the CDR3: TGTGCCAGCAGCTTGGCCCCCACCGGCGAGCAGTACTTC. Translation: CASSLAPTGEQYF. Drawing the rest from reference TRBV5-5 and TRBJ2-7, the complete variable domain is DAGVTQSPTHLIKTRGQQVTLRCSPISGHKSVSWYQQVLGQGPQFIFQYYEKEERGRGNFPDRFSARQFPNYSSELNVNALLLGDSALYLCASSLAPTGEQYFGPGTRLTVT.

This clone has more than one count but fewer than ten. V is TRBV30 and J is TRBJ1-5, with D possibly being TRBD1 (6 bases). The V gene lost 2 bases and the J gene lost 7 bases, with 9 bases spanning the gap. Germline V gene sequence: CDR1 GTSNPN, CDR2 SVGIG (reference sequence). The CDR3 extends over 12 amino acids. CDR3 amino acids: CAWSNRDQPQHF. In DNA, the CDR3 is TGTGCCTGGAGTAACAGGGACCAGCCCCAGCATTTT.

This rearrangement joins TRBV5-6 to TRBJ2-7, with 9 positions matching TRBD2. Germline V gene data show CDR1 as SGHDT and CDR2 as YYEEEE. V was clipped by 0 bases and J by 4 bases; unmatched bases: 8. The CDR3 is 16 residues long. The CDR3: CASSLDRERGAYEQYF. In DNA form, the CDR3 reads TGTGCCAGCAGCTTGGATCGGGAGCGGGGGGCGTACGAGCAGTACTTC. Variable domain in full (rest from reference TRBV5-6 and TRBJ2-7): DAGVTQSPTHLIKTRGQQVTLRCSPKSGHDTVSWYQQALGQGPQFIFQYYEEEERQRGNFPDRFSGHQFPNYSSELNVNALLLGDSALYLCASSLDRERGAYEQYFGPGTRLTVT.

This clone has just a few counts. This chain connects TRBV19 to TRBJ1-5; the match to TRBD1 covers 10 bases. This CDR3 contains 18 residues. V was clipped by 5 bases and J by 5 bases; unmatched bases: 15. CDR1 and CDR2 from the germline V gene are LNHDA and SQIVND (reference sequence). The CDR3: CASSPYIWGTGDDQPQHF. CDR3 DNA: TGTGCCAGTAGTCCTTACATTTGGGGGACAGGGGACGATCAGCCCCAGCATTTT. The full variable domain, with the rest looked up from reference TRBV19 and TRBJ1-5, is DGGITQSPKYLFRKEGQNVTLSCEQNLNHDAMYWYRQDPGQGLRLIYYSQIVNDFQKGDIAEGYSVSREKKESFPLTVTSAQKNPTAFYLCASSPYIWGTGDDQPQHFGDGTRLSIL.

The rearrangement links TRBV5-4 to TRBJ2-1, with TRBD2 matching 14 bases. After removal of 0 bases from V and 2 bases from J, the junction contained 7 bases not matched to a gene. The CDR3 length is 19 residues. Germline V CDR1 and CDR2: SGHNT, YYREEE (reference sequence). The DNA of the CDR3 is TGTGCCAGCAGCTTGGAGGGACTAGCGGGAGACCTCACCTACAATGAGCAGTTCTTC. Its translation: CASSLEGLAGDLTYNEQFF.

V and J are TRBV28 and TRBJ2-1; 13 bases fit TRBD2. Germline values: CDR1 MDHEN, CDR2 SYDVKM. Unmatched junction bases numbered 9, after V lost 3 bases and J lost 7 bases. CDR3 length equals 17 residues. The CDR3 DNA reads as TGTGCCAGCAGTTTGCCTCGGGGACTAGCGGGAATGAATGAGCAGTTCTTC. Translation gives CASSLPRGLAGMNEQFF.